The entry below describes one T cell receptor beta chain. Profiling relied on immunoSEQ multiplex PCR, and the TCRdb table lists in-frame clones only, not all of them. This sample has about 110,000 clones, with more than 75% found just once. The data belong to a study of radiotherapy plus CTLA-4 blockade in lung cancer. The material sequenced was peripheral blood, taken from a patient treated with radiotherapy plus ipilimumab. The source of this sequence is a human donor with non-small cell lung cancer that progressed on radiotherapy plus ipilimumab. Some clones in this sample may be carry-over from other donors' samples.

In DNA, the CDR3 is TGTGCCAGCTCACACAAACAGGTTACGAGTGATGAAAAACTGTTTTTT. It translates to CASSHKQVTSDEKLFF. This chain uses TRBV18 with TRBJ1-4; D is perhaps TRBD1 (5 bases). Trimming cost V 4 bases and J 6 bases, with 18 bases left between them. CDR3 length: 16 residues. CDR1 is KGHSH, CDR2 LQKENI, per germline.